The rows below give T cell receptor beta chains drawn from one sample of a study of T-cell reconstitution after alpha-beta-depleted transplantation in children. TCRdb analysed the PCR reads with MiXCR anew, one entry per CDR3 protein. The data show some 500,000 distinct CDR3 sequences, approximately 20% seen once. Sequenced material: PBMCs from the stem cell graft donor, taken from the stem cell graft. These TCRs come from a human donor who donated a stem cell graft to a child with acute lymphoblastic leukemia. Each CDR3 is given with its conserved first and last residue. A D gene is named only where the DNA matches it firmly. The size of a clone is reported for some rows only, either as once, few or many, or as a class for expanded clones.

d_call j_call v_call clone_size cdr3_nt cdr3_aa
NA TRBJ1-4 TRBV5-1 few TGCGCCAGCAGCTTGGACCCAGGGATCCTGGGGGAAAAACTGTTTTTT CASSLDPGILGEKLFF
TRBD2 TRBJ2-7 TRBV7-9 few TGTGCCAGCAGCTCAGGAGAGCGGGAAAGCTACGAGCAGTACTTC CASSSGERESYEQYF
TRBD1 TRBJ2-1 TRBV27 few TGTGCCAGCAGGCCCCCGACAGGGGCCCCCTACAATGAGCAGTTCTTC CASRPPTGAPYNEQFF
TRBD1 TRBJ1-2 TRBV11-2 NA TGTGCCAGCAGCTCGCCTGGGACAGGGGGCCGTGGCTACACCTTC CASSSPGTGGRGYTF
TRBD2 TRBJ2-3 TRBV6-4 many TGTGCCAGCAGCGGAGCGGGAGAAACGGATACGCAGTATTTT CASSGAGETDTQYF
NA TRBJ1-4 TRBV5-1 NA TGCGCCAGCAGCGGCACAACTAATGAAAAACTGTTTTTT CASSGTTNEKLFF
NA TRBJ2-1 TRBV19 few TGTGCCAGTAACGTGGGGGCCTACAATGAGCAGTTCTTC CASNVGAYNEQFF
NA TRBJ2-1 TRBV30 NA TGTGCCTGGTGGAGTAGCGGTCACAATGAGCAGTTCTTC CAWWSSGHNEQFF
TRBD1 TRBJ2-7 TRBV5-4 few TGTGCCAGCAGCTTGCCCTCCCAGGGGGCAGGGGAGCAGTACTTC CASSLPSQGAGEQYF
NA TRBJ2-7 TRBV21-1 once TGTGCCAGCAGCAAAGCGCGCAGCGGGAGGGCCATTCTTTTCTACGAGCAGTACTTC CASSKARSGRAILFYEQYF
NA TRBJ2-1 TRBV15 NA TGTGCCACCAGCTCCTGGGGGGCCCAGGCCCCATATGAGCAGTTCTTC CATSSWGAQAPYEQFF
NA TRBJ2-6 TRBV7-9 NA TGCGCGGGCCCCTCTGGGGCCAACGTCCTGACTTTC CAGPSGANVLTF
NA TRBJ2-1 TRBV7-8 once TGTGCCAGCAACCGGAGGGCCGGGTCCTACAATGAGCAGTTCTTC CASNRRAGSYNEQFF
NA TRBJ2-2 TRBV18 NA TGTGCCAGCCCCCGTCTCGGGAACACCGGGGAGCTGTTTTTT CASPRLGNTGELFF
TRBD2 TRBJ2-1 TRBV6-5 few TGTGCCAGCAGTTATTCGGGACTAGCGGGAGTATATAGTGAGCAGTTCTTC CASSYSGLAGVYSEQFF
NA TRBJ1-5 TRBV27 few TGTGCCAGCAGTTTATCGTCAGGCAGTTTTAGCAATCAGCCCCAGCATTTT CASSLSSGSFSNQPQHF
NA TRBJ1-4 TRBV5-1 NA TGCGCCAGCAGCTTGGTCGGGGCAACTAATGAAAAACTGTTTTTT CASSLVGATNEKLFF
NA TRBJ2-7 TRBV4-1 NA TGCGCCAGCAGCCAAGGGGGACTCTCCTACGAGCAGTACTTC CASSQGGLSYEQYF
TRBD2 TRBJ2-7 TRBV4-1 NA TGCGCCAGCAGCCAAGATCGGGCGGGAGTGATAACCTACGAGCAGTACTTC CASSQDRAGVITYEQYF
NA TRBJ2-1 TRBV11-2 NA TGTGCCAGCAGCCAGCCGCGGGCAGGCGGGTCCTACAATGAGCAGTTCTTC CASSQPRAGGSYNEQFF
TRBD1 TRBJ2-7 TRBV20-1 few TGCAGTGCCACAGGGGAAATATCCTACGAGCAGTACTTC CSATGEISYEQYF
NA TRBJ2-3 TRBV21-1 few TGTGCCAGCAGCAAAGCCCGGGACAGGGGGCCATATCAGCGTAAGAAACTCCTAACAGATACGCAGTATTTT CASSKARDRGPYQRKKLLTDTQYF
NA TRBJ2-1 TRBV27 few TGTGCCAGTTTTACAGGGTATGGTGAGCAGTTCTTC CASFTGYGEQFF
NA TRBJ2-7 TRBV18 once TGTGCCAGCTCACATGAGGGGGCGGGGGAGCAGTACTTC CASSHEGAGEQYF
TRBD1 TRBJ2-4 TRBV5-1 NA TGCGCCAGCAGCTTTACAGGGGGCAAGGGGAAAAACATTCAGTACTTC CASSFTGGKGKNIQYF
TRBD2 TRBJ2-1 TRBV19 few TGTGCCAGTAGTACTTTTGCGACTAGCGTCGGTGAGCAGTTCTTC CASSTFATSVGEQFF
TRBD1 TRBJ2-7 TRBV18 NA TGTGCCAGCTCACCCTCTTTGAGACAGGGATTCTACGAGCAGTACTTC CASSPSLRQGFYEQYF
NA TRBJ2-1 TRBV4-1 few TGCGCCAGCAGCCACGGAGGGGCAGCACCCAATGAGCAGTTCTTC CASSHGGAAPNEQFF
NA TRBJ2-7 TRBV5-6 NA TGTGCCAGCAGCTCGACTTTGACTAGAAGCTACGAGCAGTACTTC CASSSTLTRSYEQYF
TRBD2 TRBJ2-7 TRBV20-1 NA TGCAGTGCTAGTCTAGCGGGAGTTCTCTACGAGCAGTACTTC CSASLAGVLYEQYF